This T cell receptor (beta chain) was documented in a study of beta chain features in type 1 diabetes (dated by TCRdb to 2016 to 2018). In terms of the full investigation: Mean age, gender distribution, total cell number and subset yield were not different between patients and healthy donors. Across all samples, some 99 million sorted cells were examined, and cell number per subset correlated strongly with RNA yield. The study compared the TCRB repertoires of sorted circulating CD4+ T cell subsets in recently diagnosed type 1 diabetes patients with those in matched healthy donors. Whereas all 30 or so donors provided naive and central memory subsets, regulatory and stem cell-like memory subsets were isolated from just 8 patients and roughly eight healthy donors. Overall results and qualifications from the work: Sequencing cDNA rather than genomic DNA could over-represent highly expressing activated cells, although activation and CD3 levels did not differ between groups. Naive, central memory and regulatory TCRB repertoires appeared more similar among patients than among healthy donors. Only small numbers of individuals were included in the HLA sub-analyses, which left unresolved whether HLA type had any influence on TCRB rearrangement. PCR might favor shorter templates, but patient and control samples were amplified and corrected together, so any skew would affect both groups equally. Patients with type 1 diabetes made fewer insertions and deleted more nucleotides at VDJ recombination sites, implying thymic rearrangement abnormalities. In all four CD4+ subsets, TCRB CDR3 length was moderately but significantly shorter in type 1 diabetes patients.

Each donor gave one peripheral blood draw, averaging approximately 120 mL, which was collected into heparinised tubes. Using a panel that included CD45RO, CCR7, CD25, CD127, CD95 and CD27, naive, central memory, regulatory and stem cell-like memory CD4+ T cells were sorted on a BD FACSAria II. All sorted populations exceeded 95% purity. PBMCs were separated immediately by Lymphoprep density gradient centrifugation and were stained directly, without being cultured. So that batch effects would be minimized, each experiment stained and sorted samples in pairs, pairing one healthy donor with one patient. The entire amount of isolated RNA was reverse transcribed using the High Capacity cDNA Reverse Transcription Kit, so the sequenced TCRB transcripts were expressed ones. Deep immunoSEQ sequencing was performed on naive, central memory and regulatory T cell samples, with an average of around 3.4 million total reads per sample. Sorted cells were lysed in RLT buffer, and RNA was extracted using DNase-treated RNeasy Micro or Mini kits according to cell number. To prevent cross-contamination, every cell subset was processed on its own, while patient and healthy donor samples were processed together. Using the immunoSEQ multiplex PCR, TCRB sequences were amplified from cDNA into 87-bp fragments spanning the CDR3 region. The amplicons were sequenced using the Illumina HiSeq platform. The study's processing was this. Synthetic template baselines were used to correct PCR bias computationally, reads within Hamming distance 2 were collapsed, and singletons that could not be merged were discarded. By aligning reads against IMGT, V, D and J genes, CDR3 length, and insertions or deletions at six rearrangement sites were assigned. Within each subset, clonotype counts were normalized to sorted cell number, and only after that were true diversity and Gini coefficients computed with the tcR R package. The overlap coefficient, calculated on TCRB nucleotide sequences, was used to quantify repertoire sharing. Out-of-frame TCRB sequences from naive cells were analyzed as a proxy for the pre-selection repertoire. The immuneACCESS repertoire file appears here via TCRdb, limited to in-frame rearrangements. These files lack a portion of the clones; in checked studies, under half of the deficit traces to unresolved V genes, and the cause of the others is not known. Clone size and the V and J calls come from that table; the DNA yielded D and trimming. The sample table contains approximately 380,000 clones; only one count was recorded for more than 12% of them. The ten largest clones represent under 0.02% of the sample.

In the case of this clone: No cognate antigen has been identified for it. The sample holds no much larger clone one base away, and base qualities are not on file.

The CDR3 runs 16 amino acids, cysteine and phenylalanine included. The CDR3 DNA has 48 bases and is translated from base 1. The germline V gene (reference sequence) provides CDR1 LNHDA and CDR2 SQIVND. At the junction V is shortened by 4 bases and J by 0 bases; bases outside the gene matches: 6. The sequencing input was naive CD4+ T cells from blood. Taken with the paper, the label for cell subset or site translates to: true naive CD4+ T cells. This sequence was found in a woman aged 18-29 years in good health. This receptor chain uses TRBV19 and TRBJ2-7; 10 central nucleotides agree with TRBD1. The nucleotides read TGTGCCAGTAGTACCGCGACAGGGGGCTACTCCTACGAGCAGTACTTC. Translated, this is CASSTATGGYSYEQYF.